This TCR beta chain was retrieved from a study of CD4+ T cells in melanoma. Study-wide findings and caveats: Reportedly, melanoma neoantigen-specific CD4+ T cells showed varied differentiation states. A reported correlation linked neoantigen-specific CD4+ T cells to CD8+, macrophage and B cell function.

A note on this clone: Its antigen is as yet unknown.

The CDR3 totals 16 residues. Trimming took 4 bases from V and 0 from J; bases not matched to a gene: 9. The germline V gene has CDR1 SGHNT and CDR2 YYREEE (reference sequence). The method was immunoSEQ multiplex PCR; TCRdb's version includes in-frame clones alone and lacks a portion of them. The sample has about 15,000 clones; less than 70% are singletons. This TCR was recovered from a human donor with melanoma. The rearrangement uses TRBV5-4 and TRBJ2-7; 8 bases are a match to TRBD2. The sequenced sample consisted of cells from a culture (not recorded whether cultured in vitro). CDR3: CASSPTSGRGSYEQYF. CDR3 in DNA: TGTGCCAGCAGCCCTACTAGCGGACGAGGCTCCTACGAGCAGTACTTC. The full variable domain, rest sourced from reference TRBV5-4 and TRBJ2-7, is ETGVTQSPTHLIKTRGQQVTLRCSSQSGHNTVSWYQQALGQGPQFIFQYYREEENGRGNFPPRFSGLQFPNYSSELNVNALELDDSALYLCASSPTSGRGSYEQYFGPGTRLTVT.